This entry describes one TCR beta chain. Its antigen is still unknown. Germline V gives CDR1 SGHRS, CDR2 YFSETQ. Trimming pared 2 bases from V and 0 bases from J, leaving 18 bases between. This CDR3 spans 18 amino acids. This sample is drawn from a study of T cell responses to AZD1222 COVID-19 vaccine. General study findings and limits: The study found Spike-specific TCR breadth and depth rose after two AZD1222 doses.

The table came from immunoSEQ multiplex PCR; TCRdb's copy has only in-frame clones and leaves some out. This sample has 110,000 to 150,000 clones; roughly nine tenths occur once, and the top ten carry more than 3%. This TCR derives from an adult in good health. Sequencing used peripheral blood, obtained on day 0 of AZD1222 vaccination. The chain employs TRBV5-1 and TRBJ1-3; TRBD1 is a possible D gene (5 bases). CDR3 sequence (DNA): TGCGCCAGCAGCTTTGGTGGGCAGGGTTATTCCTCTGGAAACACCATATATTTT. This sequence encodes CASSFGGQGYSSGNTIYF.